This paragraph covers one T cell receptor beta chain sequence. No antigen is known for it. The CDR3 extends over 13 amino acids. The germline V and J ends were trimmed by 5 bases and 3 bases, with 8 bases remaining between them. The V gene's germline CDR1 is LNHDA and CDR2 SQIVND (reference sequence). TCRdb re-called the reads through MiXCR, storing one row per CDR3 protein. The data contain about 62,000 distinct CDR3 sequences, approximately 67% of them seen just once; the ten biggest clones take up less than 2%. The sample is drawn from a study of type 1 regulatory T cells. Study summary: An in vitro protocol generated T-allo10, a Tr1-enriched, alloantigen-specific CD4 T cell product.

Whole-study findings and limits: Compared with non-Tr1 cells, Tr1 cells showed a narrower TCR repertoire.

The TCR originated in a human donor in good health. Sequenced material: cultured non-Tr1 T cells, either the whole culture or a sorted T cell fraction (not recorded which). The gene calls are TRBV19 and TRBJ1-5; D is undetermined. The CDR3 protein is CASSQGLNQPQHF. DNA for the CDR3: TGTGCCAGTAGTCAAGGGCTCAATCAGCCCCAGCATTTT.